This TCR beta chain appears in the sequencing data of a study of blood T cell repertoires in COVID-19. Background on the study: Whether acute or convalescent, the COVID-19 samples came from the United States, Italy and Spain. Sources were T cells, B-cell-depleted T cells, or PBMCs; the material itself was cDNA or gDNA.

Original methodology: Amplification from reference gene primers served as the basis for estimated nucleated cell counts. Profiled with immunoSEQ multiplex PCR; TCRdb holds only in-frame clones, not every one. V and J calls plus clone size are reproduced from that table; the DNA served to infer D and trimming. The sample has about 15,000 clones, about nine tenths seen once; the top ten hold roughly 9%. Between the trimmed V and J ends, which lost 1 base and 0 bases, there was a span of 7 bases. The CDR3 has 14 amino acids. CDR1 MNHEY and CDR2 SMNVEV come from the germline V gene (reference sequence). Specimen: peripheral blood. This chain uses TRBV27 with TRBJ2-7; no reliable D call. The receptor's source is a human donor in a cohort sampled during active COVID-19. In DNA, the CDR3 is TGTGCCAGCAGTTTATTTTACAGCTCCTACGAGCAGTACTTC. Protein: CASSLFYSSYEQYF.